Each of the 14 T cell receptor beta chains below was sequenced from the same sample in a study of regulatory T cells in long-lasting Graves disease. Via MiXCR, TCRdb re-called the reads, giving one row per CDR3 protein. The sample contains 850 to 1,200 distinct CDR3 sequences, around 81% of which appear only once. PBMCs provided the RNA from which the TCR library was made. This material consisted of peripheral blood mononuclear cells (PBMCs), taken with antithyroid drug treatment, in newly diagnosed or persistent Graves disease (not recorded which). These receptors all come from a middle-aged woman with Graves disease.

This chain uses TRBV29-1 with TRBJ1-2, with TRBD1 matching over 7 bases. Germline V gene lookup returns CDR1 SQVTM and CDR2 ANQGSEA. The CDR3 length is 13 residues. The V gene end was trimmed by 8 bases and the J gene end by 1 base; junction bases not matched to a gene: 7. CDR3 DNA: TGCAGCCTGTGGGACAGCCTTAACTATGGCTACACCTTC. Residues: CSLWDSLNYGYTF.

V gene TRBV7-6 combines with J gene TRBJ2-1; D call uncertain. The CDR3 spans 14 residues. The germline V gene encodes CDR1 SGHVS and CDR2 FNYEAQ. The V end lost 3 bases, the J end lost 2 bases, and 8 bases lay between the germline ends. The CDR3 DNA is TGTGCCAGCAGCTTTGGGTTCCCCTACAATGAGCAGTTCTTC. Translated, it gives CASSFGFPYNEQFF.

Only a few counts were recorded for this clonotype. This chain uses TRBV24-1 with TRBJ2-3, with a possible D match to TRBD1 (6 bases). This CDR3 contains 15 residues. V shed 4 bases and J shed 2 bases, with 12 bases lying between them. CDR1 and CDR2 from the germline V gene are KGHDR and SFDVKD. In DNA, the CDR3 is TGTGCCACCAGTGACTCTGGACAGCCCACAGATACGCAGTATTTT. Protein sequence: CATSDSGQPTDTQYF.

This clonotype has just a few counts. V and J are TRBV30 and TRBJ2-3, with 7 positions matching TRBD1. V lost 1 base and J lost 3; bases outside the gene matches: 7. Germline V gene sequence: CDR1 GTSNPN, CDR2 SVGIG (reference sequence). This CDR3 is built from 15 residues. The CDR3 DNA is TGTGCCTGGAGTGGGGACAGTCATATTACAGATACGCAGTATTTT. This encodes CAWSGDSHITDTQYF.

The rearrangement uses TRBV11-2 and TRBJ1-1; D is ambiguous. The CDR3 has 14 amino acids. V was trimmed by 5 bases and J by 0 bases, leaving 10 bases between them. Germline CDR1 is SGHAT and CDR2 is FQNNGV. CDR3 DNA: TGTGCCAGCAGCGCCTCTTACATGAACACTGAAGCTTTCTTT. Its protein is CASSASYMNTEAFF.

On this clonotype itself: At one end, the junction sequence differs from germline, possibly due to a read error. The chain is built from TRBV7-3 and TRBJ2-1, with D perhaps matching TRBD2 (5 bases). The CDR3 has 14 amino acids. The germline V gene has CDR1 SGHTA and CDR2 FQGTGA. CDR3 sequence: CASSSGPEGFARVF. Written as DNA, the CDR3 is TGTGCCAGCAGCTCCGGGCCAGAGGGATTTGCCCGGGTCTTC.

This sequence joins TRBV14 and TRBJ2-7; possibly TRBD2 for D (5 bases). V gave up 0 bases and J gave up 4 bases, with 10 bases separating them. This CDR3 comprises 14 residues. CDR1 is SGHDN, CDR2 FVKESK, per germline. Here the CDR3 reads CASSQDYGRYEQYF. As DNA, the CDR3 is TGTGCCAGCAGCCAAGATTATGGGAGATACGAGCAGTACTTC.

The V gene is TRBV7-6, the J gene TRBJ2-7; 7 nucleotides line up with TRBD1. CDR1 SGHVS and CDR2 FNYEAQ come from the germline V gene. The V gene end was trimmed by 5 bases and the J gene end by 3 bases; junction bases not matched to a gene: 7. This CDR3 is 14 amino acids long. Here the CDR3 reads CASSLRQGRYEQYF. The CDR3 nucleotides are TGTGCCAGCAGCCTCAGACAGGGCCGCTACGAGCAGTACTTC.

The V gene is TRBV5-1, the J gene TRBJ1-5, with D unclear. This CDR3 has 13 amino acids. Trimming removed 1 base at V and 5 bases at J, with 7 bases between. The V gene's germline CDR1 is SGHRS and CDR2 YFSETQ. Here the CDR3 reads CASSLMPDQPQHF. The CDR3 nucleotides are TGCGCCAGCAGCTTGATGCCGGATCAGCCCCAGCATTTT. The whole variable domain, remainder taken from reference TRBV5-1 and TRBJ1-5, is KAGVTQTPRYLIKTRGQQVTLSCSPISGHRSVSWYQQTPGQGLQFLFEYFSETQRNKGNFPGRFSGRQFSNSRSEMNVSTLELGDSALYLCASSLMPDQPQHFGDGTRLSIL.

This chain connects TRBV12-3 or TRBV12-4 to TRBJ1-1; D remains unclear. The CDR3 has 12 residues. Trimming shortened V by 3 bases and J by 2 bases, and 4 bases separated the two germline ends. The CDR3 is CASSLGNTEAFF. The CDR3 DNA follows: TGTGCCAGCAGTTTGGGAAACACTGAAGCTTTCTTT.

The chain couples TRBV18 to TRBJ2-2, with 7 bases matching TRBD1. Looked up from germline, CDR1 is KGHSH and CDR2 is LQKENI. The CDR3 spans 16 residues. The junction had 3 bases not matched to a gene; V was cut back by 0 bases and J by 2 bases. CDR3 DNA sequence: TGTGCCAGCTCACCACCCGACAGGGTTAACACCGGGGAGCTGTTTTTT. Protein: CASSPPDRVNTGELFF.

The chain has TRBV16 and TRBJ2-1; D ambiguous. Trimming shortened V by 2 bases and J by 7 bases, and 15 bases separated the two germline ends. The CDR3 is 15 residues long. Germline V CDR1 and CDR2: KGHSY, FQNENV. Here the CDR3 DNA reads TGTGCCAGCAGCCAAGCAGGCCTAAGTGGGAATGAGCAGTTCTTC. It encodes CASSQAGLSGNEQFF.

The chain recombines TRBV28 with TRBJ2-2, with D possibly matching TRBD1 (6 bases). Germline V gene sequence: CDR1 MDHEN, CDR2 SYDVKM. The CDR3 has 14 residues. Trimming took 8 bases from V and 6 from J, leaving 16 bases between them. The CDR3 protein is CASESYRAPGELFF. As DNA, the CDR3 is TGTGCCAGCGAGAGTTACAGGGCTCCCGGGGAGCTGTTTTTT.

The V call is TRBV23-1, the J call TRBJ2-7; TRBD1 aligns across 9 bases. TRBV23-1 is noted as an ORF with a role that remains uncertain. The CDR3 sequence is 15 residues long. Trimming at V came to 2 bases and at J to 5 bases, leaving 7 bases not matched to a gene. The CDR3 DNA reads TGCGCCAGCAGTCAACGGGACAGGGAAATCCACGAGCAGTACTTC. Its protein product is CASSQRDREIHEQYF.